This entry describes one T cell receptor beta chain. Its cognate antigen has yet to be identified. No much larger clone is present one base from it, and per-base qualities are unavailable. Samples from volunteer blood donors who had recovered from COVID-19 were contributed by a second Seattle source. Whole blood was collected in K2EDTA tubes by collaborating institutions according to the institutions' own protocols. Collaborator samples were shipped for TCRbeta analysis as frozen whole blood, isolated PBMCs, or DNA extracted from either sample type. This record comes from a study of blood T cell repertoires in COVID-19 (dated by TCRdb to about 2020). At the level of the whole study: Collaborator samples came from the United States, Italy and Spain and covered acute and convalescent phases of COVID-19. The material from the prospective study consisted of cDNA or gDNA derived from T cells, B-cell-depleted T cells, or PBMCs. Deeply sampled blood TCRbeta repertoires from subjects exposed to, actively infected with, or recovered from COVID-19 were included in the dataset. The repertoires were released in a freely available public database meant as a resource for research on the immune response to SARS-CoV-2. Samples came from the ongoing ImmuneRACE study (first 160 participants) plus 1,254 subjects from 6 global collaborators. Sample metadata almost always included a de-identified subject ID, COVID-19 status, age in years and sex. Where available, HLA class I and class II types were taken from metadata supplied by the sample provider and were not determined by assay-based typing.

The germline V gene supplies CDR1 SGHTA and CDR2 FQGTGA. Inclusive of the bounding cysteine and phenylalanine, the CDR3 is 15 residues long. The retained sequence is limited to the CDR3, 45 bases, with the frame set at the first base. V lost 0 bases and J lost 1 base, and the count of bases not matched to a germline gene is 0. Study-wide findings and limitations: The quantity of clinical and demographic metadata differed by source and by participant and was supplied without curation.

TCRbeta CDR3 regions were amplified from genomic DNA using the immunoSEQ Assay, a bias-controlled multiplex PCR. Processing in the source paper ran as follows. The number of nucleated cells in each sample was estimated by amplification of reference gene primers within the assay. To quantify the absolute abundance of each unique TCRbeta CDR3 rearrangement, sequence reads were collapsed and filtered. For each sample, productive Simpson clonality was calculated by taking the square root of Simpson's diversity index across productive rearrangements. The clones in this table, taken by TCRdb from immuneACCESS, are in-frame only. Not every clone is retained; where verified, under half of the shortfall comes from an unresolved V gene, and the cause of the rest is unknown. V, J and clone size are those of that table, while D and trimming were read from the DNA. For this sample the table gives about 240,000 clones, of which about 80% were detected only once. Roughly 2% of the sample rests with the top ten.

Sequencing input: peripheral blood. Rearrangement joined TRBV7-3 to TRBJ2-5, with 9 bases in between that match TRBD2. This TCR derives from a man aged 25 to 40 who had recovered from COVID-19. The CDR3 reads CASSLTSGGQETQYF. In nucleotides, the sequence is TGTGCCAGCAGCTTAACTAGCGGGGGCCAAGAGACCCAGTACTTC.